A single sample is the source of the 30 T cell receptor beta chains below, sequenced in a study of metastatic and nonmetastatic thyroid tumors. MiXCR reprocessed the PCR reads for TCRdb. The sample lists over 50,000 clones; just under 30% were seen once. Before thyroid surgery, none of the patients had received any treatment. Input material: blood. The receptors come from a female donor with papillary thyroid cancer or a benign thyroid nodule (not recorded which). Some clones in this sample may be carry-over from other donors' samples.

This clone was seen a few times. J is TRBJ1-6 and V is TRBV19; 12 positions agree with TRBD1. The ends lost 7 bases at V and 7 bases at J; junction bases unmatched: 5. In germline, CDR1 is LNHDA, CDR2 SQIVND (reference sequence). CDR3 size: 15 residues. The CDR3 DNA sequence: TGTGCCAGTAATCCGGGACAGGGGGCCAATTCACCCCTCCACTTT. Translating it yields CASNPGQGANSPLHF.

This clone has just a few counts. At one boundary the junction diverges from the germline segment, which might be a read error. The rearrangement links TRBV28 to TRBJ2-1; tentative D call: TRBD2 (5 bases). Germline V gene data show CDR1 as MDHEN and CDR2 as SYDVKM. The CDR3 spans 15 residues. CDR3 bases: TGTGCCAGCAGCCCCCGATATGATAGGACTTTAATCATACGCTTC. Protein product: CASSPRYDRTLIIRF.

The chain recombines TRBV12-3 or TRBV12-4 with TRBJ2-7, with 12 bases lining up with TRBD2. This CDR3 spans 18 amino acids. With 4 bases clipped from V and 4 bases from J, the junction kept 14 bases outside the gene matches. CDR3 residues: CASSSTRPLAGGQYEQYF. The CDR3 DNA is TGTGCCAGCAGTTCGACCCGACCACTAGCGGGGGGTCAGTACGAGCAGTACTTC.

CDR3 in amino acids: CASSLDRRRGYTF. The CDR3 DNA reads as TGTGCCAGCAGCTTAGACCGTCGGAGGGGCTACACCTTC. The genes are TRBV11-2 and TRBJ1-2; no definite D call. CDR1 and CDR2 from the germline V gene are SGHAT and FQNNGV. V gave up 0 bases and J gave up 8 bases, with 10 bases separating them. The CDR3 is 13 amino acids.

In this sample, this clone turned up a few times. V usage is TRBV10-3 and J usage is TRBJ2-7, with D possibly called TRBD1 or TRBD2 (5 bases each). CDR1 is ENHRY, CDR2 SYGVKD, per germline. Between the trimmed V and J ends, which lost 6 bases and 6 bases, there was a span of 27 bases. The length of the CDR3 is 17 residues. The CDR3 DNA sequence: TGTGCCATCAGCCCCCATGGGGGTCGAGGAGTGGGGAGCGAGCAGTACTTC. Translating gives CAISPHGGRGVGSEQYF.

This clone was counted between two and nine times. Other DNA variants within this sample encode the same CDR3. The chain is built from TRBV19 and TRBJ2-7; 11 bases match TRBD2. Germline-derived CDR1 and CDR2 are LNHDA and SQIVND (reference sequence). This CDR3 is 13 amino acids long. J was trimmed by 6 bases and V by 4 bases; bases with no gene match: 2. The CDR3 spells CASSTGTSGEQYF. CDR3 DNA sequence: TGTGCCAGTAGTACCGGGACTAGCGGCGAGCAGTACTTC.

In this sample, this clone turned up a few times. The chain links TRBV12-3 or TRBV12-4 to TRBJ1-6; no clear D gene. The V gene lost 6 bases and the J gene lost 8 bases, with 11 bases spanning the gap. The CDR3 is made up of 13 amino acids. This chain's CDR3 is CASRASGDSPLHF. In DNA, the CDR3 is TGTGCCAGCAGGGCATCTGGCGATTCACCCCTCCACTTT.

In this sample, this clone turned up a few times. The V gene is TRBV12-3 or TRBV12-4, the J gene TRBJ1-2, with a weak D call TRBD1 (5 bases). The CDR3 contains 15 residues. The ends were cut back, 6 bases at V and 2 bases at J, with 16 bases in the middle. The CDR3 bases are TGTGCCAGCAGCTCCCAATTGGGGGGAAACTATGGCTACACCTTC. Its protein is CASSSQLGGNYGYTF.

In its sample, this clone was seen many times. The rearrangement links TRBV6-1 to TRBJ2-7; D is perhaps TRBD2 (6 bases). Trimming removed 7 bases from V and 7 bases from J, with 11 bases in between. Germline assignment: CDR1 MNHNS and CDR2 SASEGT. This CDR3 spans 11 amino acids. This chain's CDR3 is CASTGGREQYF. The CDR3 nucleotides are TGTGCCAGCACTGGGGGGAGAGAGCAGTACTTC.

The rearrangement uses TRBV6-1 and TRBJ1-1; D gene ambiguous. The germline gives CDR1 MNHNS, CDR2 SASEGT. V dropped 4 bases and J dropped 1 base, with 16 bases sitting between them. The CDR3 loop spans 16 amino acids. CDR3 in DNA: TGTGCCAGCAGTGCAGGCATCTATCCTTCGAACACTGAAGCTTTCTTT. Its translation: CASSAGIYPSNTEAFF.

Judged by abundance, this clone is medium-sized. The chain couples TRBV10-1 to TRBJ2-5; 7 positions agree with TRBD1. The J segment lost 1 base and the V segment lost 5 bases, leaving 7 bases of the junction unmatched. The V gene's germline CDR1 is WNHNN and CDR2 SYGVQD (reference sequence). CDR3 length: 15 amino acids. In DNA, the CDR3 is TGCGCCAGCAGTTCCGGGACAGAGGCCCAAGAGACCCAGTACTTC. It yields the protein CASSSGTEAQETQYF.

This clone was seen only a few times. The genes are TRBV29-1 and TRBJ2-1; 12 bases are shared with TRBD2. The J segment lost 1 base and the V segment lost 1 base, leaving 5 bases of the junction unmatched. Germline-derived CDR1 and CDR2 are SQVTM and ANQGSEA. The CDR3 consists of 17 residues. CDR3 in amino acids: CSVEGLAGDRSYNEQFF. The CDR3, as DNA: TGCAGCGTTGAAGGACTAGCGGGAGATAGGTCCTACAATGAGCAGTTCTTC.

With regard to this clone: The sample carries other DNA sequences with the same CDR3. The chain couples TRBV6-1 to TRBJ2-7; a possible D gene is TRBD1 (6 bases). Trimming took 4 bases from V and 1 from J, leaving 17 bases between them. In germline, CDR1 is MNHNS, CDR2 SASEGT. The CDR3 has 16 residues. The CDR3 DNA sequence: TGTGCCAGCAGTGCCGAAGGGGGAGTAATATCCTACGAGCAGTACTTC. Amino acids: CASSAEGGVISYEQYF.

The chain joins TRBV30 to TRBJ1-2; D gene unclear. V was clipped by 4 bases and J by 4 bases, with 13 bases between them. Per germline, CDR1 GTSNPN and CDR2 SVGIG (reference sequence). This CDR3 region has 13 residues. Here the CDR3 DNA reads TGTGCCTGGAATAAGGGTTTCACCTATGGCTACACCTTC. Translated, it gives CAWNKGFTYGYTF.

In its sample, this clone was seen many times. The CDR3 DNA is TGTGCCATCGGTGAGGACGGCAGCGACGTGAACGAGCAGTACTTC. It yields the protein CAIGEDGSDVNEQYF. V and J are TRBV28 and TRBJ2-7; D is unresolved. Trimming stripped 10 bases from V and 5 bases from J, with 24 bases between. The V gene's germline CDR1 is MDHEN and CDR2 SYDVKM. This CDR3 comprises 15 residues.

This clone was picked up many times. The chain joins TRBV9 to TRBJ2-2, with 8 positions matching TRBD1. V lost 2 bases to trimming and J lost 5 bases; unmatched junction nucleotides: 5. The CDR3 is 15 amino acids. Germline assignment: CDR1 SGDLS and CDR2 YYNGEE. CDR3 in amino acids: CASSVLQGGTGELFF. The CDR3 nucleotides read TGTGCCAGCAGCGTGCTACAGGGGGGAACCGGGGAGCTGTTTTTT.

This clone occurred a few times. The gene calls are TRBV28 and TRBJ2-5, with 10 bases that match TRBD1. Unmatched junction bases numbered 5, after V lost 8 bases and J lost 5 bases. The germline V gene encodes CDR1 MDHEN and CDR2 SYDVKM. CDR3 size: 13 residues. CDR3 loop: CASGDRGHETQYF. Here the CDR3 DNA reads TGTGCCAGCGGAGACAGGGGGCATGAGACCCAGTACTTC.

In its sample, this clone was seen a few times. The rearrangement uses TRBV6-1 and TRBJ2-7; either TRBD1 or TRBD2 may fit D (5 bases each). Germline V CDR1 and CDR2: MNHNS, SASEGT. This CDR3 has 14 amino acids. Trimming took off 6 bases at V and 4 bases at J, with 16 bases between the two ends. CDR3 residues: CASRGTASPYEQYF. CDR3 coding DNA: TGTGCCAGCAGGGGGACGGCGTCTCCTTACGAGCAGTACTTC.

The J gene is TRBJ1-5, the V gene TRBV20-1, with 7 bases fitting TRBD1. The V segment lost 0 bases and the J segment 3 bases; nucleotides outside the gene matches: 5. This CDR3 region has 15 residues. Germline lookup yields CDR1 DFQATT and CDR2 SNEGSKA (reference sequence). The CDR3 here is CSAREVGGYNQPQHF. For the CDR3, the DNA is TGCAGTGCTAGAGAGGTAGGGGGCTACAATCAGCCCCAGCATTTT.

Only a few counts were recorded for this clone. The V and J genes are TRBV6-2 or TRBV6-3 and TRBJ2-1, with D perhaps TRBD2 (6 bases). With 0 bases removed from V and 6 bases from J, the gap between germline ends came to 18 bases. Germline CDR1 is MNHEY and CDR2 is SVGEGT. The CDR3 length is 17 residues. The CDR3 DNA is TGTGCCAGCAGTTACTCGATGTTGGGAGGACAAATCAATGAGCAGTTCTTC. It codes for CASSYSMLGGQINEQFF.

V usage is TRBV6-2 or TRBV6-3 and J usage is TRBJ2-1; 7 positions agree with TRBD2. V shed 1 base, J shed 9 bases, and the junction held 6 bases outside the gene matches. Germline lookup yields CDR1 MNHEY and CDR2 SVGEGT. The CDR3 is 14 residues long. The CDR3 sequence is CASSYFAGEGEQFF. The CDR3 region has the DNA TGTGCCAGCAGTTACTTTGCGGGAGAGGGTGAGCAGTTCTTC.

This clone was observed a handful of times. The V call is TRBV6-5, the J call TRBJ1-1; D unresolved. The CDR3 consists of 13 residues. V was trimmed by 2 bases and J by 1 base, leaving 5 bases between them. The germline gives CDR1 MNHEY, CDR2 SVGAGI. CDR3 loop: CASSYNTNTEAFF. The CDR3 coding sequence is TGTGCCAGCAGTTACAACACGAACACTGAAGCTTTCTTT.

The J gene is TRBJ2-2, the V gene TRBV19; no firm D call. The CDR3 totals 11 residues. V lost 7 bases to trimming and J lost 7 bases, with 7 bases between them. Germline-derived CDR1 and CDR2 are LNHDA and SQIVND (reference sequence). CDR3 sequence reads: CASTGSGELFF. The CDR3 region has the DNA TGTGCCAGTACCGGAAGCGGGGAGCTGTTTTTT.

The chain combines TRBV12-3 or TRBV12-4 with TRBJ2-3; TRBD1 might be the D (6 bases). Trimming cost V 6 bases and J 1 base, with 11 bases left between them. The length of the CDR3 is 14 residues. This CDR3 reads CASRNRVGTDTQYF. The CDR3 region has the DNA TGTGCCAGCAGGAACAGGGTTGGCACAGATACGCAGTATTTT.

This rearrangement joins TRBV20-1 to TRBJ2-7, with 12 bases identical to TRBD2. In germline, CDR1 is DFQATT, CDR2 SNEGSKA (reference sequence). The trim removed 3 bases at V and 6 bases at J, leaving 12 bases unmatched. The CDR3 totals 16 residues. CDR3 loop: CSARLRLAGAPVEQYF. In nucleotides, the CDR3 is TGCAGTGCTAGGCTTCGACTAGCGGGGGCTCCGGTCGAGCAGTACTTC.

This clone was seen more than once but under ten times. The chain couples TRBV27 to TRBJ1-1, with D unresolved. CDR3 size: 11 residues. The germline V and J ends were trimmed by 2 bases and 4 bases, with 2 bases remaining between them. Germline loops: CDR1 MNHEY, CDR2 SMNVEV (reference sequence). The CDR3 coding sequence is TGTGCCAGCAGTTTAGGCACTGAAGCTTTCTTT. Its protein product is CASSLGTEAFF.

CDR3 in amino acids: CASSMVTGLSEKLFF. The CDR3 DNA sequence: TGTGCCAGTAGTATGGTCACAGGGCTTTCTGAAAAACTGTTTTTT. The chain employs TRBV19 and TRBJ1-4; tentatively, D is TRBD1 (6 bases). The CDR3 runs to 15 residues. V was trimmed by 3 bases and J by 7 bases, leaving 15 bases between them. Germline CDR1 reads LNHDA; CDR2 reads SQIVND (reference sequence).

The chain combines TRBV5-1 with TRBJ2-5, with TRBD2 identical over 8 bases. The CDR3 loop spans 12 amino acids. The V gene end was trimmed by 4 bases and the J gene end by 5 bases; junction bases not matched to a gene: 1. CDR1 is SGHRS and CDR2 is YFSETQ in the germline V gene. The CDR3 reads CASSPGGETQYF. CDR3 bases: TGCGCCAGCAGCCCGGGGGGGGAGACCCAGTACTTC.

The chain recombines TRBV27 with TRBJ2-1; the D gene is possibly TRBD2 (6 bases). V lost 6 bases and J 8 bases, leaving 14 bases between the germline ends. Germline V gene data show CDR1 as MNHEY and CDR2 as SMNVEV (reference sequence). The CDR3 is made up of 13 amino acids. CDR3 amino acids: CASSRTGVDEQFF. The CDR3 nucleotides read TGTGCCAGCAGCAGAACGGGGGTAGATGAGCAGTTCTTC.

This chain joins TRBV6-1 and TRBJ2-1; 7 bases are shared with TRBD2. V gave up 5 bases and J gave up 2 bases; unmatched junction bases: 9. The CDR3 runs 16 residues. Germline lookup yields CDR1 MNHNS and CDR2 SASEGT. CDR3 in amino acids: CASSKTLAVPYNEQFF. Written as DNA, the CDR3 is TGTGCCAGCAGTAAAACTCTAGCGGTCCCCTACAATGAGCAGTTCTTC.